The entry below gives a single T cell receptor (beta chain) sequence along with its context. Its antigen is undetermined. Trimming cost V 5 bases and J 1 base; bases outside gene matches: 6. Germline loops: CDR1 SGHNT, CDR2 YENEEA. This CDR3 has 16 residues. The data are from a study of shared clonotypes between healthy human individuals. Clones were sequenced by immunoSEQ multiplex PCR, and TCRdb holds only the in-frame ones, with some missing. The sample records 2,500,000 or so clones, around 92% being singletons. Study-level findings and limits: Larger richness was generally estimated for naive than memory subsets.

The source material was naive CD4+ T cells from PBMCs. The subset is: CD45RA+ positively selected. V and J are TRBV11-3 and TRBJ2-1; 9 bases line up with TRBD1. The origin of this receptor is a man between 18 and 29 years old in good health. Some clones in this sample may be carry-over from other donors' samples. CDR3 sequence reads: CASSKRGTGSYNEQFF. The CDR3 DNA sequence: TGTGCCAGCAGCAAGCGAGGGACAGGGTCCTACAATGAGCAGTTCTTC.